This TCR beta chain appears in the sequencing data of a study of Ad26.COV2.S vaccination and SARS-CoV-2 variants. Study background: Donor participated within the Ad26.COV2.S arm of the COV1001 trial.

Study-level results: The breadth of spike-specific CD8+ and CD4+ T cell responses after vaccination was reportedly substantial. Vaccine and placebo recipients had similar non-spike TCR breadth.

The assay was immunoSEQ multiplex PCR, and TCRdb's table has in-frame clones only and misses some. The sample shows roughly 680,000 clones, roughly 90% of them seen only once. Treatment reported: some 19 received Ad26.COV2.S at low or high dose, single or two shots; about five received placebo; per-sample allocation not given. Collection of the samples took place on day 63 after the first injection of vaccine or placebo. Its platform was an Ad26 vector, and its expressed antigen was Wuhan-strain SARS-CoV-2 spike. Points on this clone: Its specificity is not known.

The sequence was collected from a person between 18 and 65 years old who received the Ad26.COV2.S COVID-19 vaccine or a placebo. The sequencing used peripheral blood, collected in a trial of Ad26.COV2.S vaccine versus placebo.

The CDR3 coding sequence is TGTGCCAGCAGCCAAGATCACGGCGAAAAACTGTTTTTT. Encoded protein: CASSQDHGEKLFF. The J gene is TRBJ1-4, the V gene TRBV3-1 (or the pseudogene TRBV3-2); the D is unclear. Germline CDR1 reads LGHDT; CDR2 reads YNNKEL (reference sequence). Trimming cost V 0 bases and J 8 bases, with 7 bases left between them. The CDR3 totals 13 residues.